The clone carrying this T cell receptor (beta chain) was detected only a few times. The antigen is not known. It was with a sample-barcoded 5' primer and a J-beta primer mix that a second PCR of roughly 7 to 11 cycles was run. Tagging of each cDNA molecule was performed by a template-switch adaptor with 12 random nucleotides. TCRdb reprocessed the 5' RACE reads via MiXCR and lists one record per CDR3 protein. The sample yields 600,000 to 800,000 distinct CDR3 sequences, under 25% seen once. The donors, healthy Caucasians from Russia, were aged roughly 6 to 90. The germline CDR1 and CDR2 sequences are DFQATT and SNEGSKA (reference sequence). CDR3 length equals 14 residues. The germline V and J ends were trimmed by 1 base and 8 bases, with 15 bases remaining between them. These data originate in a study of blood T cells in healthy people across ages. Broader study findings: What prevented conclusive comparison of naive and antigen-experienced cells was that PBMCs were unsorted. There were more naive CD4+ cells and higher diversity in long-lived donors than in aged donors.

Sequencing was performed on blood. This chain joins TRBV20-1 and TRBJ2-1; TRBD2 is a possible D gene (7 bases). This sequence was found in an older man in good health. CDR3 coding DNA: TGCAGTGCTAGAGCCGGCGGGGGCCAGGATGAGCAGTTCTTC. This codes for CSARAGGGQDEQFF.